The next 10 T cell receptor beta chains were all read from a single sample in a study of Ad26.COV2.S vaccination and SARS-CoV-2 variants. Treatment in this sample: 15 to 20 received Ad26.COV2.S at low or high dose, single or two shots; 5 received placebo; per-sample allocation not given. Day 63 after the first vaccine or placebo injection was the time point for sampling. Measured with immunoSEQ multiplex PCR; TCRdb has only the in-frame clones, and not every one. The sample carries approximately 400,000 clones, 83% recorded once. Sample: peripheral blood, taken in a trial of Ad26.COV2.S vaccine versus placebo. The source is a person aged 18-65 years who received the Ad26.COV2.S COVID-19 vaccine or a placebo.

DNA for the CDR3: TGTGCCAGTAGTATGAACAGTAACTATGGCTACACCTTC. Residues: CASSMNSNYGYTF. The J gene is TRBJ1-2, the V gene TRBV19; D gene uncertain. This CDR3 has 13 residues. Germline assignment: CDR1 LNHDA and CDR2 SQIVND (reference sequence). The V end lost 3 bases, the J end lost 1 base, and 6 bases lay between the germline ends.

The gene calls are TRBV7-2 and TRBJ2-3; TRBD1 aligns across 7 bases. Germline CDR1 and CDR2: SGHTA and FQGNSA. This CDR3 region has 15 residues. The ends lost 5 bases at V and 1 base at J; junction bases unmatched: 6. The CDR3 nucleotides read TGTGCCAGCAGCCCCCGGGACAGCCGCACAGATACGCAGTATTTT. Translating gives CASSPRDSRTDTQYF.

The CDR3 protein is CASRGELRVRGNTEAFF. The CDR3 DNA follows: TGCGCCAGCAGGGGTGAGTTGCGGGTGCGGGGGAACACTGAAGCTTTCTTT. The chain recombines TRBV5-1 with TRBJ1-1; no reliable D call. CDR3 length: 17 residues. The germline V and J ends were trimmed by 5 bases and 1 base, with 21 bases remaining between them. Looked up from germline, CDR1 is SGHRS and CDR2 is YFSETQ.

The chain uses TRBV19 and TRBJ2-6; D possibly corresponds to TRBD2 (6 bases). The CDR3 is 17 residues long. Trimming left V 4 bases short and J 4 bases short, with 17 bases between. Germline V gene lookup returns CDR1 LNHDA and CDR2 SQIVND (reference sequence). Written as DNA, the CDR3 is TGTGCCAGTAGTAGGGACTCCCTTTGGCGCGGGGCCAACGTCCTGACTTTC. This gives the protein CASSRDSLWRGANVLTF.

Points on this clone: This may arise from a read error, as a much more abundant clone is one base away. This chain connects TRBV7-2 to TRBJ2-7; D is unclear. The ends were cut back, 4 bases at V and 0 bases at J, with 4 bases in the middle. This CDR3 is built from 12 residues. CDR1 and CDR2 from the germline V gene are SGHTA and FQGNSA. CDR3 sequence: CASSYSSYEQYF. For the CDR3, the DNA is TGTGCCAGCAGCTACAGCTCCTACGAGCAGTACTTC.

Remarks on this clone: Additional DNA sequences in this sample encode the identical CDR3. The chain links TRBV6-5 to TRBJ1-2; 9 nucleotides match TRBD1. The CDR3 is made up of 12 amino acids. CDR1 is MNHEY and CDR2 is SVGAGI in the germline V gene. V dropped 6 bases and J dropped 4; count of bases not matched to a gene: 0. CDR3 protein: CASRTGGYGYTF. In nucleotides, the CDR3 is TGTGCCAGCAGGACAGGGGGCTATGGCTACACCTTC.

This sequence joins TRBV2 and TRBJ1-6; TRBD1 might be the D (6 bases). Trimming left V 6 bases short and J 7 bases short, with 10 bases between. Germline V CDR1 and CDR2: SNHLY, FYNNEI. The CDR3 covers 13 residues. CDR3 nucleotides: TGTGCCAGCAGCCCCCAGGGGAATTCACCCCTCCACTTT. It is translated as CASSPQGNSPLHF. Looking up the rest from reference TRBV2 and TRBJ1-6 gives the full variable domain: EPEVTQTPSHQVTQMGQEVILRCVPISNHLYFYWYRQILGQKVEFLVSFYNNEISEKSEIFDDQFSVERPDGSNFTLKIRSTKLEDSAMYFCASSPQGNSPLHFGNGTRLTVT.

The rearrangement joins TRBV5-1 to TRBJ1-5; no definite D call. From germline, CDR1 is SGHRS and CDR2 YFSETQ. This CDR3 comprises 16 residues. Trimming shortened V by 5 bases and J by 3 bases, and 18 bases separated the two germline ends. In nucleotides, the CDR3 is TGCGCCAGCAGTGAGGACCCGGTCAGCCACAATCAGCCCCAGCATTTT. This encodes CASSEDPVSHNQPQHF.

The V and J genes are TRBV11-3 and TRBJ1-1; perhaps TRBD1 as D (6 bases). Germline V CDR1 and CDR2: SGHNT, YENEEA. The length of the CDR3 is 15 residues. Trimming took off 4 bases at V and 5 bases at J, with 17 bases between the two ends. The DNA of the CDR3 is TGTGCCAGCAGCTCTAAGAACAGGGTGAGGACTGAAGCTTTCTTT. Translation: CASSSKNRVRTEAFF.

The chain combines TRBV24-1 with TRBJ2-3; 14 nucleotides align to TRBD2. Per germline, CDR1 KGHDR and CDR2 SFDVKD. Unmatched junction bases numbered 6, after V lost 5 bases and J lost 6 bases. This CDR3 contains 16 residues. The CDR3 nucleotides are TGTGCCACCAGTGGCCAGACTAGCGGGGGGGCCGATACGCAGTATTTT. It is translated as CATSGQTSGGADTQYF.